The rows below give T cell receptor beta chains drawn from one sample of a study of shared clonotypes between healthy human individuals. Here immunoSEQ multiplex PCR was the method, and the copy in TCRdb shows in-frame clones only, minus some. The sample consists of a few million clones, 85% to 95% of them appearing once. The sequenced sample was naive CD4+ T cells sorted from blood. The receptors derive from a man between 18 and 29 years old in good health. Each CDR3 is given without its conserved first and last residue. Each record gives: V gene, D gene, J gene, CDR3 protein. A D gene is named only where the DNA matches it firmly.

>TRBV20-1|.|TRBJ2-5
SGEQQETQY
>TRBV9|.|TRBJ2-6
ASSKRQPSGANVLT
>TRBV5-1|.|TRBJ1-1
ASTLLAGGLGTEAF
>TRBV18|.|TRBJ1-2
ASSPPGRNYGYT
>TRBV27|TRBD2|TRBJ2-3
ASSLILTSGSPDTQY
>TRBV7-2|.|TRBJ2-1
ASSLASAQSYNEQF
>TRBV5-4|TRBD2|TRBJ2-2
ASSIGTSGGAVSGELF
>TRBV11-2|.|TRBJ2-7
ASSLGTGKPYEQY
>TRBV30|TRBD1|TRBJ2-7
AWGRQGLSEQY
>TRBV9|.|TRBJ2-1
ASMEGIGGEQF